This T cell receptor (beta chain) was captured by sequencing in a study of T cells in Graves' hyperthyroidism and ophthalmopathy. Findings of the study overall: The majority of expanded thyroid clonotypes above 0.001 also appeared in blood.

This clonotype was seen only a few times. The target antigen is unknown. V lost 6 bases and J lost 5, with 8 bases in between. Germline V lookup: CDR1 SNHLY, CDR2 FYNNEI. The CDR3 sequence is 12 residues long. RNA transcripts were the template for amplifying TCR beta CDR3 regions. The TCR CDR3 was amplified in a first-round RT-PCR using the HTBI primer set. TCRdb reanalysed the multiplex PCR reads using MiXCR and keeps one entry per CDR3 protein. The table shows approximately 740,000 distinct CDR3 sequences, with roughly 15% occurring only once. The receptor's source is a woman under 30 with Graves' hyperthyroidism. This chain uses TRBV2 with TRBJ2-1, with a tentative D call TRBD1 (5 bases). The specimen was blood. The CDR3 region has the DNA TGTGCCAGCAGGACAGCCGACAATGAGCAGTTCTTC. Translation gives CASRTADNEQFF.